This TCR beta chain was profiled in a study of regulatory T cells in long-lasting Graves disease. In its sample, this clonotype was seen many times. Library construction for TCR beta used iRepertoire HTBI primers and Arm-PCR of CDR3 regions. TCRdb re-called the multiplex PCR reads with MiXCR, one entry per CDR3 protein. Of approximately 470,000 distinct CDR3 sequences in the sample, around 15% were seen once. Time point defined: newly diagnosed GD, antithyroid drugs for less than 3 months. After RNA was extracted from PBMCs, the TCR library was made from it. These data are also associated with another study on T cells in Graves' hyperthyroidism and ophthalmopathy.

The material sequenced was peripheral blood mononuclear cells (PBMCs), taken at new diagnosis, from a patient treated with antithyroid drugs. The clonotype comes from a man between 35 and 55 years old with Graves disease.

The chain's CDR3 is CASSEGQGNTGELFF. The CDR3 DNA reads TGTGCCAGCAGTGAAGGCCAGGGGAACACCGGGGAGCTGTTTTTT. The chain recombines TRBV28 with TRBJ2-2, with a tentative D call TRBD1 (5 bases). With 5 bases removed from V and 1 base from J, the gap between germline ends came to 11 bases. The germline gives CDR1 MDHEN, CDR2 SYDVKM. This CDR3 has 15 amino acids.